These 25 T cell receptor beta chains were all obtained from the same sample, sequenced in a study of blood T cell repertoires in COVID-19. Generated by immunoSEQ multiplex PCR, the TCRdb table keeps only in-frame clones and is missing some. Altogether around 72,000 clones are present, 65% to 85% being singletons, with the ten largest covering about 4.4%. What was sequenced was peripheral blood. The receptor source for this set is a woman aged 60-75 years with acute or convalescent COVID-19.

The chain joins TRBV12-3 or TRBV12-4 to TRBJ1-5, with TRBD1 as a possible D gene (5 bases). The CDR3 totals 13 residues. V shed 7 bases and J shed 0 bases, with 7 bases lying between them. The CDR3 coding sequence is TGTGCCAGCACCACAGGTAGCAATCAGCCCCAGCATTTT. It codes for CASTTGSNQPQHF.

Worth noting for this clone: This CDR3 is also generated by other DNA sequences in the sample. The J gene is TRBJ2-2, the V gene TRBV5-4; TRBD1 might be the D (6 bases). This CDR3 contains 13 residues. Germline-derived CDR1 and CDR2 are SGHNT and YYREEE (reference sequence). The V end lost 2 bases, the J end lost 4 bases, and 6 bases lay between the germline ends. The chain's CDR3 is CASSLQGTGELFF. The CDR3 DNA reads as TGTGCCAGCAGCTTACAGGGCACCGGGGAGCTGTTTTTT.

This clone was seen only once. CDR3 loop: CASSTEGAPYNEQFF. The CDR3 nucleotides are TGTGCCAGCAGCACAGAGGGGGCCCCCTACAATGAGCAGTTCTTC. The V and J genes are TRBV5-6 and TRBJ2-1; 7 nucleotides align to TRBD1. Unmatched junction bases numbered 6, after V lost 4 bases and J lost 2 bases. CDR3 length: 15 amino acids. The germline gives CDR1 SGHDT, CDR2 YYEEEE.

In its sample, this clone was seen once. The genes are TRBV6-6 and TRBJ2-2; D remains unclear. The germline gives CDR1 MNHNY, CDR2 SVGAGI (reference sequence). This CDR3 is built from 13 residues. V gave up 6 bases and J gave up 5 bases, with 10 bases separating them. DNA for the CDR3: TGTGCCAGCAGGGCACAGTTAACCGGGGAGCTGTTTTTT. Residues: CASRAQLTGELFF.

The gene calls are TRBV5-1 and TRBJ2-3; TRBD2 matches at 11 bases. Trimming cost V 3 bases and J 2 bases; bases outside gene matches: 8. The germline V gene encodes CDR1 SGHRS and CDR2 YFSETQ. The CDR3 extends over 17 amino acids. The CDR3 bases are TGCGCCAGCAGCTGGAGGTTAGCGGGGGGGTACACAGATACGCAGTATTTT. The encoded protein is CASSWRLAGGYTDTQYF. Using reference TRBV5-1 and TRBJ2-3 for the parts outside the CDR3, the full variable domain is KAGVTQTPRYLIKTRGQQVTLSCSPISGHRSVSWYQQTPGQGLQFLFEYFSETQRNKGNFPGRFSGRQFSNSRSEMNVSTLELGDSALYLCASSWRLAGGYTDTQYFGPGTRLTVL.

The chain recombines TRBV5-1 with TRBJ1-1; D ambiguous. The germline V gene encodes CDR1 SGHRS and CDR2 YFSETQ. V was shortened by 4 bases and J by 6 bases, with 13 bases between the two germline ends. CDR3 length: 13 amino acids. Here the CDR3 DNA reads TGCGCCAGCAGCCCCGAAGTGGGCCCTGAAGCTTTCTTT. Its translation: CASSPEVGPEAFF.

The chain has TRBV6-5 and TRBJ1-2; D perhaps matches TRBD1 (5 bases). Germline-derived CDR1 and CDR2 are MNHEY and SVGAGI. The CDR3 loop spans 13 amino acids. The V end lost 6 bases, the J end lost 9 bases, and 17 bases lay between the germline ends. The CDR3 is CASSRYQGTRYTF. In DNA, the CDR3 is TGTGCCAGCAGCCGATACCAGGGTACGCGCTACACCTTC.

The J gene is TRBJ2-1, the V gene TRBV7-3; TRBD1 matches at 9 bases. CDR1 and CDR2 (germline): SGHTA, FQGTGA. CDR3 length: 15 residues. J lost 8 bases, V lost 0 bases, and 5 bases had no gene match. The DNA of the CDR3 is TGTGCCAGCAGCTTAACGACAGGGGGGTTCCATGAGCAGTTCTTC. This sequence encodes CASSLTTGGFHEQFF.

This chain connects TRBV2 to TRBJ1-5; 10 bases map to TRBD1. The germline V gene encodes CDR1 SNHLY and CDR2 FYNNEI. This CDR3 spans 18 amino acids. V was pared by 4 bases and J by 0 bases, with 9 bases of the junction left unmatched. The CDR3, as DNA: TGTGCCAGCAGTGGTGGACAGGGGGTAAAAAATAGCAATCAGCCCCAGCATTTT. It encodes CASSGGQGVKNSNQPQHF.

The rearrangement joins TRBV5-1 to TRBJ1-1; possible D gene TRBD1, 5 bases. Trimming removed 4 bases at V and 4 bases at J, with 14 bases between. The CDR3 contains 14 residues. Germline V CDR1 and CDR2: SGHRS, YFSETQ. The CDR3 DNA sequence: TGCGCCAGCAGCCTCGGCGGGGGAGCCACTGAAGCTTTCTTT. Protein product: CASSLGGGATEAFF.

The chain carries TRBV19 and TRBJ1-6; D might be TRBD1 (5 bases). The CDR3 length is 14 residues. From germline, CDR1 is LNHDA and CDR2 SQIVND (reference sequence). V was trimmed by 3 bases and J by 10 bases, leaving 13 bases between them. For the CDR3, the DNA is TGTGCCAGTAGTATGTCCAGGGTAACCTCACCCCTCCACTTT. It translates to CASSMSRVTSPLHF.

This clone was observed once. The chain is built from TRBV18 and TRBJ1-1; 8 bases match TRBD1. The CDR3 runs 15 residues. J was trimmed by 5 bases and V by 6 bases; bases with no gene match: 11. Per the germline V gene, CDR1 is KGHSH and CDR2 is LQKENI. This chain's CDR3 is CASSLAHRGDTEAFF. In DNA form, the CDR3 reads TGTGCCAGCTCCCTCGCCCACAGGGGGGATACTGAAGCTTTCTTT. Drawing the rest from reference TRBV18 and TRBJ1-1, the complete variable domain is NAGVMQNPRHLVRRRGQEARLRCSPMKGHSHVYWYRQLPEEGLKFMVYLQKENIIDESGMPKERFSAEFPKEGPSILRIQQVVRGDSAAYFCASSLAHRGDTEAFFGQGTRLTVV.

The chain combines TRBV24-1 with TRBJ2-2; 8 nucleotides line up with TRBD1. CDR3 length: 14 residues. Germline V gene data show CDR1 as KGHDR and CDR2 as SFDVKD. J was trimmed by 6 bases and V by 7 bases; bases with no gene match: 6. The CDR3 coding sequence is TGTGCCACCAGCGGGACAGGTCCGTCCGGGGAGCTGTTTTTT. It translates to CATSGTGPSGELFF.

The chain is built from TRBV11-2 and TRBJ1-2; maybe TRBD1 (5 bases). The CDR3 has 15 amino acids. The germline V gene encodes CDR1 SGHAT and CDR2 FQNNGV. V was cut by 2 bases and J by 2 bases, with 12 bases left in between. The chain's CDR3 is CASSLTPGGNYGYTF. CDR3 DNA: TGTGCCAGCAGCTTAACCCCGGGGGGGAACTATGGCTACACCTTC.

The J gene is TRBJ2-7, the V gene TRBV6-6, with 11 nucleotides matching TRBD2. V lost 5 bases, J lost 6 bases, and 6 bases stayed unmatched. The CDR3 loop spans 14 amino acids. The V gene's germline CDR1 is MNHNY and CDR2 SVGAGI (reference sequence). The CDR3 region is CASSRDSGGVEQYF. The CDR3, as DNA: TGTGCCAGCAGTCGTGATAGCGGGGGGGTCGAGCAGTACTTC.

V usage is TRBV14 and J usage is TRBJ2-1; D is uncertain. CDR3 length: 13 amino acids. CDR1 is SGHDN and CDR2 is FVKESK in the germline V gene. V was pared by 0 bases and J by 9 bases, with 9 bases between. For the CDR3, the DNA is TGTGCCAGCAGCCAAGATCGGGTGTCTGAGCAGTTCTTC. It specifies CASSQDRVSEQFF. Using reference TRBV14 and TRBJ2-1 for the parts outside the CDR3, the full variable domain is EAGVTQFPSHSVIEKGQTVTLRCDPISGHDNLYWYRRVMGKEIKFLLHFVKESKQDESGMPNNRFLAERTGGTYSTLKVQPAELEDSGVYFCASSQDRVSEQFFGPGTRLTVL.

The CDR3 nucleotides read TGTGCCAGCAGCCTAACAGGGGACTATGGCTACACCTTC. It is translated as CASSLTGDYGYTF. This chain links TRBV11-1 with TRBJ1-2; 7 nucleotides line up with TRBD1. CDR1 SGHAT and CDR2 FQDESV come from the germline V gene (reference sequence). This CDR3 is 13 amino acids long. V trimming: 5 bases; J trimming: 3 bases; junction bases outside the gene matches: 3.

This clone was counted a few times. The chain couples TRBV19 to TRBJ1-3; TRBD1 matches 7 bases. This CDR3 comprises 16 residues. Germline V gene data show CDR1 as LNHDA and CDR2 as SQIVND (reference sequence). Germline trimming cut 5 bases from V and 0 bases from J; bases unmatched to any gene: 7. In DNA form, the CDR3 reads TGTGCCAGTAGTTACGCCCGGGACAGCTCTGGAAACACCATATATTTT. Translation gives CASSYARDSSGNTIYF.

In its sample, this clone was seen a few times. The V and J genes are TRBV5-1 and TRBJ2-2, with D perhaps matching TRBD2 (6 bases). The CDR3 is 16 residues long. V lost 4 bases and J lost 3, with 16 bases in between. The germline V gene has CDR1 SGHRS and CDR2 YFSETQ. Here the CDR3 reads CASSTYVGGDTGELFF. As DNA, the CDR3 is TGCGCCAGCAGCACTTACGTCGGGGGAGACACCGGGGAGCTGTTTTTT.

The chain carries TRBV3-1 (or the pseudogene TRBV3-2) and TRBJ2-5; the match to TRBD1 covers 9 bases. Looked up from germline, CDR1 is LGHDT and CDR2 is YNNKEL (reference sequence). The CDR3 contains 15 residues. The V segment lost 2 bases and the J segment 5 bases; nucleotides outside the gene matches: 6. CDR3 sequence: CASSQRTGAGETQYF. CDR3 DNA: TGTGCCAGCAGCCAACGGACAGGGGCTGGGGAGACCCAGTACTTC.

This clone appeared a few times. This chain joins TRBV29-1 and TRBJ1-4; D possibly corresponds to TRBD1 (5 bases). CDR1 and CDR2 from the germline V gene are SQVTM and ANQGSEA. CDR3 size: 12 residues. Trimming took off 1 base at V and 7 bases at J, with 7 bases between the two ends. CDR3 bases: TGCAGCGTTGAAGTCCAGGGTGAAAAACTGTTTTTT. Translating gives CSVEVQGEKLFF.

The chain links TRBV11-2 to TRBJ2-2, with 7 bases matching TRBD1. The CDR3 contains 15 residues. V was clipped by 6 bases and J by 7 bases; unmatched bases: 11. Germline V gene sequence: CDR1 SGHAT, CDR2 FQNNGV. The CDR3 bases are TGTGCCAGCAGGTTTCCGGGACAGAGGATCGGGGAGCTGTTTTTT. Translation gives CASRFPGQRIGELFF.

A word on this clone: The germline gene is not matched at one end of the junction; a read error may be the cause. This rearrangement joins TRBV19 to TRBJ1-1; D uncertain. Looked up from germline, CDR1 is LNHDA and CDR2 is SQIVND (reference sequence). This CDR3 has 17 residues. CDR3 DNA: TGTGCCAGTAGTATAGGAGGGCGCGGTAGCTCGAACGCTGAAGCTTTCTTT. Translating it yields CASSIGGRGSSNAEAFF.

A few counts support this clone. The chain employs TRBV5-1 and TRBJ1-6; D perhaps matches TRBD1 (5 bases). Looked up from germline, CDR1 is SGHRS and CDR2 is YFSETQ. V gave up 1 base and J gave up 4 bases, with 12 bases separating them. The CDR3 consists of 16 residues. CDR3 sequence: CASSLSTGVYNSPLHF. The CDR3 nucleotides are TGCGCCAGCAGCTTGAGTACAGGCGTTTATAATTCACCCCTCCACTTT.

The chain is built from TRBV2 and TRBJ1-3; D might be TRBD1 (5 bases). V was pared by 6 bases and J by 0 bases, with 9 bases between. Germline V lookup: CDR1 SNHLY, CDR2 FYNNEI. The CDR3 covers 14 residues. The CDR3 nucleotides read TGTGCCAGCAGGGGACTGTCCTCTGGAAACACCATATATTTT. This sequence encodes CASRGLSSGNTIYF.